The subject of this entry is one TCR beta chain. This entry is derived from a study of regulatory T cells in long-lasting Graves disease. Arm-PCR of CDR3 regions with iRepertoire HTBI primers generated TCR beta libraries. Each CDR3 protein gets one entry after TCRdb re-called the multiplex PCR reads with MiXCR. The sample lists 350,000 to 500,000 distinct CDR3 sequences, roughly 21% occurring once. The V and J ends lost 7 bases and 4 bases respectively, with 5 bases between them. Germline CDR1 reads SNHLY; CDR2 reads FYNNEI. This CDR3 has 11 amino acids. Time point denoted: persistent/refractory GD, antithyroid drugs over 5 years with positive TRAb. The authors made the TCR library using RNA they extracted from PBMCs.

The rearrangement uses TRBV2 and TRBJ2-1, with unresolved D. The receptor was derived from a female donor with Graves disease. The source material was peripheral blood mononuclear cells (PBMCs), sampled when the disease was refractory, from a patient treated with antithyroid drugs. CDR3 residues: CASKIYNEQFF. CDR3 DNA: TGTGCCAGCAAAATTTACAATGAGCAGTTCTTC.